This T cell receptor beta chain was captured in a study of monozygotic twins with inflammatory bowel disease. This CDR3 has 13 amino acids. Study-wide results and limits: Healthy co-twins showed greater TCRbeta diversity (inverse Simpson) than IBD patients.

As to this clonotype: Its antigen remains unidentified.

Using the 5' RACE reads, TCRdb records one entry per CDR3 protein without DNA. This specimen shows 70,000 to 95,000 distinct CDR3 sequences; the ten leading clones hold 6.5% to 9%. The sample taken for sequencing was blood. The receptor comes from a human donor with ulcerative colitis or Crohn's disease, or a healthy co-twin of an affected twin (not recorded which). V and J are TRBV12-3 or TRBV12-4 and TRBJ2-7; TCRdb selects TRBD1, and the lack of DNA leaves this call unchecked. CDR3: CASSLIRGHEQYF.